This record concerns one T cell receptor beta chain sequence. Its target is unknown. PCR primers comprised 60 Vbeta and 13 Jbeta primers. Clones were read by immunoSEQ multiplex PCR, and TCRdb kept only the in-frame ones, dropping some. The sample lists some 180,000 clones; 87% were seen once. This entry belongs to a study of cytomegalovirus exposure and HLA in healthy donors. Study overall: Caucasian-associated ancestry cluster membership applied to approximately 80% of 398 genotyped donors. Study-level results: When analyzed later, the rates of TCR association showed variation by HLA locus, with DRB1 the most and HLA-C the fewest. TCR beta chains numbering more than 150 were designated cytomegalovirus-associated.

The trim removed 4 bases at V and 3 bases at J, leaving 5 bases unmatched. The CDR3 sequence is 14 residues long. CDR1 and CDR2 from the germline V gene are SGHTS and YDEGEE. V and J are TRBV5-8 and TRBJ1-2; 8 bases align to TRBD1. This clonotype was obtained from a boy aged 2 to 10 in good health and CMV-seronegative. Sample: PBMCs. The CDR3, as DNA: TGTGCCAGCAGCGGGGGACAGGCGGACTATGGCTACACCTTC. Its translation: CASSGGQADYGYTF.